This entry features one TCR beta chain sequence. Its specificity is not known. The test was conducted at deep level. Authors' data handling: ImmunoSEQ gave junction-only sequences without quality scores, so filtering differed. The repertoire was sequenced with immunoSEQ multiplex PCR; TCRdb's copy has only in-frame clones and lacks some. That table furnishes V, J and clone size, whereas the DNA furnished D and trimming. The table lists a few million clones, approximately 96% of them singletons. The entry originates in a study of shared clonotypes between healthy human individuals. Whole-study findings and limits: Blood was the only sampled material, and tissue repertoires likely differ.

Participating donors were healthy, HIV-negative adults free of recent acute infections or vaccinations. V shed 1 base, J shed 8 bases, and the junction held 17 bases outside the gene matches. The CDR3 is 18 residues long. The chain joins TRBV23-1 to TRBJ2-4; 7 bases agree with TRBD2. TRBV23-1 is placed among ORFs of uncertain function. The clonotype comes from a man aged 18 to 30 in good health. Input material: naive CD4+ T cells sorted from blood. Indicated subset: CD45RA+ positively selected. This chain's CDR3 is CASSQFRAGLPTGDIQYF. Here the CDR3 DNA reads TGCGCCAGCAGTCAATTTCGAGCGGGGCTACCAACCGGGGACATTCAGTACTTC.